This is a list of T cell receptor beta chains from one sample in a study of vaccination and CD4 T cells after COVID-19. TCRdb re-analysed the PCR reads in MiXCR, keeping a single row per CDR3 protein. This table holds 22,000 or so distinct CDR3 sequences, 54% found once. Antigens of these TCRs are unknown. Sequencing input: CD4+ T cells from blood, cultured in vitro. These receptors all come from a human donor who had recovered from COVID-19. Both conserved end residues are part of each CDR3. The D gene is left open where the match is weak. Not every row has a clone size; where given, it reads once, few, many or a size class.

>TRBJ1-1|-|TRBV20-1|-
TGCAGTGCTAGAGCGACAGGTACCCCGGGGCCGCCTGAAGCTTTCTTT
CSARATGTPGPPEAFF
>TRBJ2-3|-|TRBV7-9|-
TGTGCCAGCAGCCCAAAGCGGAGGGTTACAGATACGCAGTATTTT
CASSPKRRVTDTQYF
>TRBJ1-6|-|TRBV6-2/TRBV6-3|-
TGTGCCAGCAGTTATACGGATAACAGGGATTCACCCCTCCACTTT
CASSYTDNRDSPLHF
>TRBJ1-2|-|TRBV10-2|-
TGCGCCAGCCTTCAGGCACTAACGGGTGGCTACACCTTC
CASLQALTGGYTF
>TRBJ2-3|-|TRBV30|-
TGTGCCTGGAGTGTACTAGATACGCAGTATTTT
CAWSVLDTQYF
>TRBJ2-1|once|TRBV2|-
TGTGCCAGCAGTCTGGACTCCGAGCAGTTCTTC
CASSLDSEQFF
>TRBJ2-7|-|TRBV20-1|-
TGCAGTGCTAGGGGTGGAGGCTATCCCTACGAGCAGTACTTC
CSARGGGYPYEQYF
>TRBJ2-5|few|TRBV20-1|TRBD2
TGCAGTGCTAGAGCCCCGGGACTAGCGGAAGAGACCCAGTACTTC
CSARAPGLAEETQYF
>TRBJ2-7|-|TRBV15|-
TGTGCCACCAGCAGAGGGTCCACGCCTTACGAGCAGTACTTC
CATSRGSTPYEQYF
>TRBJ1-2|few|TRBV21-1|-
TGTGCCAGCAGCAAAAGGGGGACAAGGGCCTATATCCATGGCTACACCTTC
CASSKRGTRAYIHGYTF
>TRBJ1-6|few|TRBV19|-
TGTGCCAGTAGTATCTCAGGGTCGGATTCACCCCTCCACTTT
CASSISGSDSPLHF
>TRBJ1-5|-|TRBV18|-
TGTGCCAGCTCAGCCACAGGTAATTTGCAGCCCCAGCATTTT
CASSATGNLQPQHF
>TRBJ1-2|-|TRBV5-1|-
TGCGCCAGCAGCTTGGGGCCTCCGACAGGCAGAGCTAACTATGGCTACACCTTC
CASSLGPPTGRANYGYTF
>TRBJ1-4|medium-sized|TRBV7-9|-
TGTGCCAGCAGCTTAGGAGCGTCACCCGGTAGGGAAAAACTGTTTTTT
CASSLGASPGREKLFF
>TRBJ2-1|once|TRBV6-2/TRBV6-3|TRBD2
TGTGCTAGCAGGAGCGGGAGGGCCCCGGACAATGAGCAGTTCTTC
CASRSGRAPDNEQFF
>TRBJ2-2|few|TRBV6-4|TRBD2
TGTGCCAGCAGCCTACTAGCGGATCAAACCGGGGAGCTGTTTTTT
CASSLLADQTGELFF
>TRBJ2-1|-|TRBV12-3/TRBV12-4|-
TGTGCCAGCAGCCCCAGTGTCGGGGGCCCAAAGAATGAGCAGTTCTTC
CASSPSVGGPKNEQFF
>TRBJ1-5|-|TRBV19|-
TGTGCCAGTATAGGGGGGCCAGACTATAGCAATCAGCCCCAGCATTTT
CASIGGPDYSNQPQHF
>TRBJ1-6|-|TRBV12-3/TRBV12-4|-
TGTGCCAGCGGTGTTCGGAGCGAAGCTAATTCACCCCTCCACTTT
CASGVRSEANSPLHF
>TRBJ1-2|-|TRBV30|-
TGTGCCTGTAACCCCGGGGGATCGGATGGCTACACCTTC
CACNPGGSDGYTF
>TRBJ1-1|-|TRBV7-2|-
TGTGCCAGCAGCAAGGATACTGAAGCTTTCTTT
CASSKDTEAFF
>TRBJ1-6|-|TRBV20-1|TRBD1
TGCAGTGCTAGAGCCTTAGGGACAGGGTATAATTCACCCCTCCACTTT
CSARALGTGYNSPLHF
>TRBJ1-6|-|TRBV5-4|TRBD1
TGTGCCAGCGGAGACAGGGGGCGCGAAGATTCACCCCTCCACTTT
CASGDRGREDSPLHF